A single sample gave rise to the 10 T cell receptor beta chains below, sequenced in a study of blood T cell repertoires in COVID-19. Sequencing was performed with immunoSEQ multiplex PCR; in TCRdb, only in-frame clones are kept and a portion is missing. The data show 150,000 to 200,000 clones, with roughly 93% seen just once and around 2% held by the top ten. Sequenced sample: peripheral blood. The source of these receptors is a woman aged 55-70 years with COVID-19, enrolled during active disease.

The rearrangement joins TRBV7-9 to TRBJ2-7, with 11 bases matching TRBD1. Germline loops: CDR1 SEHNR, CDR2 FQNEAQ (reference sequence). The V segment lost 5 bases and the J segment 4 bases; nucleotides outside the gene matches: 16. CDR3 length equals 18 residues. The CDR3 bases are TGTGCCAGCAGCCCCCCGAGGGGCGGACAGGGGGCGGCTTACGAGCAGTACTTC. Residues: CASSPPRGGQGAAYEQYF.

V gene TRBV7-3 combines with J gene TRBJ1-1; the D gene is possibly TRBD1 (6 bases). The CDR3 runs to 13 residues. The germline V gene has CDR1 SGHTA and CDR2 FQGTGA. Trimming pared 6 bases from V and 3 bases from J, leaving 11 bases between. CDR3 in DNA: TGTGCCAGCAGACTGGACAGCGACACTGAAGCTTTCTTT. It is translated as CASRLDSDTEAFF.

CDR3 DNA sequence: TGTGCCAGCTCACCACCGCGGCAGGGGGTGAACAATGAGCAGTTCTTC. Amino acid sequence: CASSPPRQGVNNEQFF. The chain combines TRBV18 with TRBJ2-1, with 7 bases lining up with TRBD1. The CDR3 has 16 amino acids. Germline V gene data show CDR1 as KGHSH and CDR2 as LQKENI. The V segment lost 0 bases and the J segment 5 bases; nucleotides outside the gene matches: 7. The complete variable domain, with remaining parts taken from reference TRBV18 and TRBJ2-1, reads NAGVMQNPRHLVRRRGQEARLRCSPMKGHSHVYWYRQLPEEGLKFMVYLQKENIIDESGMPKERFSAEFPKEGPSILRIQQVVRGDSAAYFCASSPPRQGVNNEQFFGPGTRLTVL.

This sequence joins TRBV4-1 and TRBJ2-2, with 12 positions matching TRBD2. This CDR3 contains 17 residues. The V gene's germline CDR1 is MGHRA and CDR2 YSYEKL. V lost 0 bases and J lost 4; bases outside the gene matches: 3. The CDR3 region is CASSQDPGLAGTGELFF. Here the CDR3 DNA reads TGCGCCAGCAGCCAAGATCCGGGACTAGCGGGCACCGGGGAGCTGTTTTTT.

The chain combines TRBV10-3 with TRBJ1-1; D gene ambiguous. This CDR3 is built from 14 residues. Germline-derived CDR1 and CDR2 are ENHRY and SYGVKD. V was cut by 5 bases and J by 4 bases, with 14 bases left in between. In DNA, the CDR3 is TGTGCCATCAGTATGGCAGGTGACGGCACTGAAGCTTTCTTT. This translates into CAISMAGDGTEAFF.

J is TRBJ1-5 and V is TRBV27; no definite D call. The CDR3 totals 15 residues. V lost 4 bases to trimming and J lost 3 bases, with 13 bases between them. Germline CDR1 and CDR2: MNHEY and SMNVEV (reference sequence). The CDR3 nucleotides read TGTGCCAGCAGTTCCGGGAGGGAGGTCAATCAGCCCCAGCATTTT. Protein sequence: CASSSGREVNQPQHF.

DNA of the CDR3: TGTGCCTGGAGCGTACAGGGTGTTACTGAAGCTTTCTTT. This sequence encodes CAWSVQGVTEAFF. This chain connects TRBV30 to TRBJ1-1, with D maybe TRBD1 (6 bases). V was clipped by 3 bases and J by 5 bases, with 13 bases between them. Germline loops: CDR1 GTSNPN, CDR2 SVGIG (reference sequence). CDR3 length equals 13 residues.

The gene calls are TRBV6-2 or TRBV6-3 and TRBJ2-5; 14 bases are shared with TRBD2. V shed 5 bases, J shed 4 bases, and the junction held 6 bases outside the gene matches. This CDR3 is built from 16 residues. CDR1 is MNHEY, CDR2 SVGEGT, per germline. The DNA of the CDR3 is TGTGCCAGCAGTACACGACTAGCGGGGGGGGGAGAGACCCAGTACTTC. Its translation is CASSTRLAGGGETQYF.

CDR3 amino acids: CASSLGPGYSGANVLTF. In DNA, the CDR3 is TGTGCCAGCAGCTTAGGACCAGGTTACTCTGGGGCCAACGTCCTGACTTTC. This chain joins TRBV7-2 and TRBJ2-6; D unresolved. Looked up from germline, CDR1 is SGHTA and CDR2 is FQGNSA. Trimming took off 1 base at V and 0 bases at J, with 10 bases between the two ends. The CDR3 runs 17 residues.

This clone was detected only once. J is TRBJ1-2 and V is TRBV29-1; D unresolved. V gave up 7 bases and J gave up 0 bases, with 9 bases separating them. The V gene's germline CDR1 is SQVTM and CDR2 ANQGSEA. This CDR3 region has 12 residues. The CDR3 sequence is CSGQSSNYGYTF. CDR3 nucleotide sequence: TGCAGCGGACAATCTTCTAACTATGGCTACACCTTC. The whole variable domain, filled in from reference TRBV29-1 and TRBJ1-2, reads SAVISQKPSRDICQRGTSLTIQCQVDSQVTMMFWYRQQPGQSLTLIATANQGSEATYESGFVIDKFPISRPNLTFSTLTVSNMSPEDSSIYLCSGQSSNYGYTFGSGTRLTVV.